The 10 T cell receptor beta chains in this list originate from one sample, sequenced in a study of blood T cells in healthy people across ages. The second PCR ran 7 to 11 cycles with a sample-barcoded 5' primer and J-beta primers. TCRdb processed the 5' RACE reads anew with MiXCR; each CDR3 protein has one entry. This table has 1.5 million to 1.9 million distinct CDR3 sequences, 35% to 45% appearing once. The sample comprised blood. All receptors come from a woman aged 18 to 35 in good health.

The V and J genes are TRBV20-1 and TRBJ2-1; D might be TRBD1 (5 bases). The better agreement between TRBJ2-7 and the DNA end casts doubt on the J call. CDR3 length equals 14 residues. Germline V gene data show CDR1 as DFQATT and CDR2 as SNEGSKA (reference sequence). CDR3 in DNA: TGCAGTGCTAGAGGATACTTGGGGCGCAATGAGCAGTACTTC. Amino acid sequence: CSARGYLGRNEQYF.

This clonotype was recorded a few times. This sequence joins TRBV25-1 and TRBJ2-5; 8 nucleotides align to TRBD1. The DNA end favors TRBJ2-7, so the J call may be wrong. Germline assignment: CDR1 MGHDK and CDR2 SYGVNS. The CDR3 has 15 amino acids. For the CDR3, the DNA is TGTGCCAGCAGTGGATTGGACAGGGAAAAGGGCGAGCAGTACTTC. As protein: CASSGLDREKGEQYF.

The V gene is TRBV6-2 or TRBV6-3, the J gene TRBJ1-1; D is undetermined. V lost 7 bases and J 1 base, leaving 13 bases between the germline ends. CDR1 is MNHEY and CDR2 is SVGEGT in the germline V gene. The CDR3 has 14 amino acids. The CDR3 loop is CASTQRRQNTEAFF. In DNA form, the CDR3 reads TGTGCCAGCACCCAAAGGAGGCAGAACACTGAAGCTTTCTTT.

This chain connects TRBV7-9 to TRBJ1-2, with 10 bases fitting TRBD1. The length of the CDR3 is 16 residues. Germline assignment: CDR1 SEHNR and CDR2 FQNEAQ (reference sequence). Germline trimming cut 5 bases from V and 5 bases from J; bases unmatched to any gene: 11. The CDR3 nucleotides read TGTGCCAGCAGCGACGGACAGGGGGTTATGGCGTATGGCTACACCTTC. This translates into CASSDGQGVMAYGYTF.

The chain is built from TRBV7-9 and TRBJ2-7, with no clear D. Germline lookup yields CDR1 SEHNR and CDR2 FQNEAQ (reference sequence). The CDR3 sequence is 14 residues long. Trimming pared 4 bases from V and 7 bases from J, leaving 17 bases between. CDR3 amino acids: CASSSTLGWDEQYF. CDR3 sequence (DNA): TGTGCCAGCAGCTCGACATTGGGCTGGGATGAGCAGTACTTC.

The chain is built from TRBV5-1 and TRBJ1-1; weak D call: TRBD1 (6 bases). V lost 0 bases and J lost 5, with 17 bases in between. The CDR3 loop spans 16 amino acids. CDR1 and CDR2 (germline): SGHRS, YFSETQ. The DNA of the CDR3 is TGCGCCAGCAGCTTGGAAGGGGGGGGGCGCCGGACTGAAGCTTTCTTT. Its protein product is CASSLEGGGRRTEAFF.

J is TRBJ1-2 and V is TRBV9; D possibly corresponds to TRBD1 (5 bases). Germline V gene data show CDR1 as SGDLS and CDR2 as YYNGEE. The CDR3 consists of 13 residues. V shed 2 bases and J shed 5 bases, with 10 bases lying between them. In DNA form, the CDR3 reads TGTGCCAGCAGCGTGCAGGGTGGGTATGGCTACACCTTC. Amino acid sequence: CASSVQGGYGYTF.

This rearrangement joins TRBV4-3 to TRBJ2-7; 10 bases line up with TRBD1. With V trimmed by 5 bases and J by 6 bases, 4 bases remained unmatched. The CDR3 is made up of 13 amino acids. Germline V gene lookup returns CDR1 LGHNA and CDR2 YSLEER. CDR3 region: CASSWDRGCEQYF. The CDR3 bases are TGCGCCAGCAGCTGGGACAGGGGCTGCGAGCAGTACTTC.

The chain has TRBV4-1 and TRBJ1-1; no definite D call. Trimming took off 2 bases at V and 0 bases at J, with 13 bases between the two ends. CDR3 length: 16 residues. Germline CDR1 reads MGHRA; CDR2 reads YSYEKL. CDR3 region: CASSQTTASMNTEAFF. The CDR3, as DNA: TGCGCCAGCAGCCAAACGACCGCCAGTATGAACACTGAAGCTTTCTTT.

The CDR3 DNA sequence: TGTGCCTGGAGTGGGGGACACTATAGCAATCAGCCCCAGCATTTT. Translated: CAWSGGHYSNQPQHF. V and J are TRBV30 and TRBJ1-5; perhaps TRBD1 as D (6 bases). The CDR3 consists of 15 residues. Germline CDR1 and CDR2: GTSNPN and SVGIG (reference sequence). The V end lost 1 base, the J end lost 0 bases, and 10 bases lay between the germline ends.